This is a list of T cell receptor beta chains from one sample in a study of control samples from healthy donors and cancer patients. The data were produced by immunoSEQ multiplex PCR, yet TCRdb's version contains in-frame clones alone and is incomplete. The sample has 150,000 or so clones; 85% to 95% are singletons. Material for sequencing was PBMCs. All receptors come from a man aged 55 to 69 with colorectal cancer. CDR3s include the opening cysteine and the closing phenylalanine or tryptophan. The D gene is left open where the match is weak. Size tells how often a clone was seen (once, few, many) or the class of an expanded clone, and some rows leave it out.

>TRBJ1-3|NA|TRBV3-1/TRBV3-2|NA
CASSQDSGTTGNTIYF
TGTGCCAGCAGCCAAGATAGCGGGACAACTGGAAACACCATATATTTT
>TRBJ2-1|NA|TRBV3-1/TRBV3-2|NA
CASSQRPRVNEQFF
TGTGCCAGCAGCCAGAGGCCCAGAGTTAATGAGCAGTTCTTC
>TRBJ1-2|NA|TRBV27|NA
CASSLVAGIRLGGYTF
TGTGCCAGCAGTTTAGTTGCAGGGATCAGATTGGGGGGCTACACCTTC
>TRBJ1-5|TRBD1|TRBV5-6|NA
CASSTQGAQPQHF
TGTGCCAGCAGCACACAGGGGGCGCAGCCCCAGCATTTT
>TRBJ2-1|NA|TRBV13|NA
CASSLGGGPWNEQFF
TGTGCCAGCAGCTTAGGCGGGGGCCCTTGGAATGAGCAGTTCTTC
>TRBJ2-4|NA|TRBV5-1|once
CASSLVPSGDGKNIQYF
TGCGCCAGCAGCTTGGTCCCCTCGGGGGACGGCAAAAACATTCAGTACTTC
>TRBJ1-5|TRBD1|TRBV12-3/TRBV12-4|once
CASTTGNQPQHF
TGTGCCAGCACGACAGGGAATCAGCCCCAGCATTTT
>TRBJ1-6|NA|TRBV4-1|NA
CASSQTGPRGSPLHF
TGCGCCAGCAGCCAAACCGGGCCCAGGGGTTCACCCCTCCACTTT
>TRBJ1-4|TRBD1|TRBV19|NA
CASSPGGTGVPNEKLFF
TGTGCCAGTAGCCCCGGAGGGACAGGGGTGCCTAATGAAAAACTGTTTTTT
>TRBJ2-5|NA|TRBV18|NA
CASSPRNQETQYF
TGTGCCAGCTCACCACGAAACCAAGAGACCCAGTACTTC
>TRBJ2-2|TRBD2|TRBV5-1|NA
CASSAGGGSTGELFF
TGCGCCAGCAGCGCTGGGGGGGGATCCACCGGGGAGCTGTTTTTT
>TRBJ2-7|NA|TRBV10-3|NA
CAISPTGSEAEQYF
TGTGCCATCAGTCCGACAGGCTCGGAGGCCGAGCAGTACTTC
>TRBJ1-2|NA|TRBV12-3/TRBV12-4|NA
CASSFGGRDGYTF
TGTGCCAGCAGTTTCGGGGGACGGGATGGCTACACCTTC
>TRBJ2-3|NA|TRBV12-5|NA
CASGLGGTQYF
TGTGCTAGTGGTTTGGGGGGTACGCAGTATTTT
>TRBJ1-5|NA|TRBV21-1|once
CASSARQGGRRTDNQPQHF
TGTGCCAGCAGCGCCAGACAAGGGGGTCGAAGAACCGACAATCAGCCCCAGCATTTT
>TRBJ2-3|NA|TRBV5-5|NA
CASSLIRNTDTQYF
TGTGCCAGCAGCCTTATAAGGAACACAGATACGCAGTATTTT
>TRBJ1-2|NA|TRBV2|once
CASSEGQAEVDGYTF
TGTGCCAGCAGTGAAGGACAGGCTGAAGTGGATGGCTACACCTTC
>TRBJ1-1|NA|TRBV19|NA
CASIGAMNTEAFF
TGTGCCAGTATCGGGGCTATGAACACTGAAGCTTTCTTT
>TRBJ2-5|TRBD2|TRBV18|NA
CASSLRTSRGGETQYF
TGTGCCAGCTCACTAAGGACTAGCCGAGGGGGAGAGACCCAGTACTTC
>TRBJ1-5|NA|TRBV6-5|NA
CASRMGAGVEPQHF
TGTGCCAGCCGCATGGGGGCAGGGGTGGAGCCCCAGCATTTT
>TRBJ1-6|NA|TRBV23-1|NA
CASSLGCYNSPLHF
TGCGCCAGCAGTCTGGGGTGCTATAATTCACCCCTCCACTTT
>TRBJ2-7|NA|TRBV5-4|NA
CASSLGRDSEQYF
TGTGCCAGCAGCTTGGGCCGGGACTCTGAGCAGTACTTC
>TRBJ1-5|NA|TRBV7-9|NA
CASSGQGPSNQPQHF
TGTGCCAGCAGCGGCCAGGGGCCGAGCAATCAGCCCCAGCATTTT
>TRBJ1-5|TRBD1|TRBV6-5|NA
CATRTGSNQPQHF
TGTGCCACTAGGACAGGGAGCAATCAGCCCCAGCATTTT
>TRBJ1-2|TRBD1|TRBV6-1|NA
CASSEQAGTGDPYGYTF
TGTGCCAGCAGTGAACAGGCCGGGACAGGGGATCCCTATGGCTACACCTTC
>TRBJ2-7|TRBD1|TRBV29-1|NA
CSVVLAGGTYEQYF
TGCAGCGTTGTCTTGGCAGGGGGTACGTACGAGCAGTACTTC
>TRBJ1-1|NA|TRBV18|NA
CASSQGGDTEAFF
TGTGCCAGCTCACAGGGGGGAGACACTGAAGCTTTCTTT
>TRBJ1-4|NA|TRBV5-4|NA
CASSSQGRSNEKLFF
TGTGCCAGCAGTTCACAGGGTCGGTCTAATGAAAAACTGTTTTTT
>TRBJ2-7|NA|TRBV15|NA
CATSRDAGALEQYF
TGTGCCACCAGCAGAGATGCGGGGGCGCTTGAGCAGTACTTC
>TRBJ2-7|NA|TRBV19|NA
CASRPTGFAYEQYF
TGTGCCAGTAGACCTACAGGGTTCGCCTACGAGCAGTACTTC
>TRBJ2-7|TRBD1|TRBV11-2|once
CASSPSTGFGSEQYF
TGTGCCAGCAGCCCCTCGACAGGGTTTGGAAGCGAGCAGTACTTC
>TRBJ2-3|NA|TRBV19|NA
CASSWGIDTQYF
TGTGCCAGTAGCTGGGGCATAGATACGCAGTATTTT
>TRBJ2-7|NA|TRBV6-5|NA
CASSSGGPYEQYF
TGTGCCAGCAGTTCGGGGGGCCCATACGAGCAGTACTTC
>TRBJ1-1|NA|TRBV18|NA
CASSPMDRGTEAFF
TGTGCCAGCTCACCAATGGACAGAGGGACTGAAGCTTTCTTT
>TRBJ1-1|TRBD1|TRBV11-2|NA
CASSLDLRGQAFF
TGTGCCAGCAGCTTAGATCTCAGGGGGCAGGCTTTCTTT
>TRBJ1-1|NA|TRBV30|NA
CAWSLQGPTEAFF
TGTGCCTGGAGTCTACAGGGTCCCACTGAAGCTTTCTTT
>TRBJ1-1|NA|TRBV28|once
CASTTGGNREAFF
TGTGCCAGCACCACGGGGGGAAACAGGGAAGCTTTCTTT
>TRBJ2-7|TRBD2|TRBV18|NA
CASSPPNREGEQYF
TGTGCCAGCTCACCTCCCAACCGGGAGGGCGAGCAGTACTTC
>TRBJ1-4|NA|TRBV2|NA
CASSETWDPNEKLFF
TGTGCCAGCAGTGAAACCTGGGACCCTAATGAAAAACTGTTTTTT
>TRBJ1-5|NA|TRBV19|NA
CASSPPGGRNQPQHF
TGTGCCAGTAGTCCGCCCGGGGGGCGCAATCAGCCCCAGCATTTT
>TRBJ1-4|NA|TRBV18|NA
CASSPTASNEKLFF
TGTGCCAGCTCACCAACAGCCTCAAATGAAAAACTGTTTTTT
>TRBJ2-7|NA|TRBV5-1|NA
CASSKQGNTEQYF
TGCGCCAGCAGTAAACAGGGTAATACCGAGCAGTACTTC
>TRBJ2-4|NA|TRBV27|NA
CASSPIGAAKNIQYF
TGTGCCAGCAGCCCGATCGGGGCCGCCAAAAACATTCAGTACTTC
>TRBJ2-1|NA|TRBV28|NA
CASSLGGTLNEQFF
TGTGCCAGCAGTTTAGGGGGGACACTTAATGAGCAGTTCTTC
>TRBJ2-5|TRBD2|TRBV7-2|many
CASSLGAGGLETQYF
TGTGCCAGCAGCTTAGGAGCGGGGGGGCTTGAGACCCAGTACTTC
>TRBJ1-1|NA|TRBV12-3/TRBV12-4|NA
CASSLVGNIEAFF
TGTGCCAGCAGTTTGGTCGGGAATATTGAAGCTTTCTTT
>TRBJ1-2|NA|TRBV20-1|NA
CSAPRDGGYTF
TGCAGTGCTCCTCGGGACGGTGGCTACACCTTC
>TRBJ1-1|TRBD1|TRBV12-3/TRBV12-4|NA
CASSVNRGTEAFF
TGTGCCAGCAGTGTAAACAGGGGCACTGAAGCTTTCTTT
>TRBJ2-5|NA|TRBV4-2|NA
CASSQDRWAQETQYF
TGTGCCAGCAGCCAAGATAGGTGGGCCCAAGAGACCCAGTACTTC
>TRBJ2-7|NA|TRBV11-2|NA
CASSVDSYSYEQYF
TGTGCCAGCAGCGTTGACAGTTACTCCTACGAGCAGTACTTC
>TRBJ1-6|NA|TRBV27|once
CASSLMGNSPLHF
TGTGCCAGCAGTTTAATGGGGAATTCACCCCTCCACTTT
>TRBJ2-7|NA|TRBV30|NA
CAWSRVGATYEQYF
TGTGCCTGGAGTCGCGTAGGGGCGACCTACGAGCAGTACTTC
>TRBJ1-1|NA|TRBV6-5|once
CASSSIVEAFF
TGTGCCAGCAGTTCAATTGTTGAAGCTTTCTTT